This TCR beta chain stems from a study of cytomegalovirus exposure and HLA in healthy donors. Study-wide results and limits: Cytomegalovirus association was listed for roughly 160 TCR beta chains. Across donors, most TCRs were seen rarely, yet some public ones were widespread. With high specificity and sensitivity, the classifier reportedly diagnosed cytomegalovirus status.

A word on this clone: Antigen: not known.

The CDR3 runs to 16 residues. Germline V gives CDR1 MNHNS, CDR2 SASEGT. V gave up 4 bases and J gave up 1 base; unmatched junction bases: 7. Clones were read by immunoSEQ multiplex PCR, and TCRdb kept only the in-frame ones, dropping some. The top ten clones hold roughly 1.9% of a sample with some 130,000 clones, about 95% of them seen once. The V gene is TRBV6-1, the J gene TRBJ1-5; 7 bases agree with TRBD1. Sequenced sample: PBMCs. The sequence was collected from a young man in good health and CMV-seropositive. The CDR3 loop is CASSGGRGPSNQPQHF. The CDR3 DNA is TGTGCCAGCAGTGGGGGAAGGGGGCCAAGCAATCAGCCCCAGCATTTT.